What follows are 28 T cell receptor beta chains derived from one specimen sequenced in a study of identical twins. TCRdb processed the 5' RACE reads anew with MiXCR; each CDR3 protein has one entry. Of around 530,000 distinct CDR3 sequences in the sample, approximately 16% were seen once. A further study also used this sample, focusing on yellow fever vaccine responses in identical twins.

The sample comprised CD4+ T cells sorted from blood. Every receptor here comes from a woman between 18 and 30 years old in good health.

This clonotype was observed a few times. The CDR3 loop reads CASSIEALNTEAFF. Written as DNA, the CDR3 is TGTGCCAGTAGTATAGAGGCTCTGAACACTGAAGCTTTCTTT. V gene TRBV19 combines with J gene TRBJ1-1; the D is unclear. Deletions cut 0 bases from V and 0 bases from J, with 5 bases between. The germline V gene has CDR1 LNHDA and CDR2 SQIVND (reference sequence). The CDR3 spans 14 residues. The entire variable domain, with the rest obtained from reference TRBV19 and TRBJ1-1, is as follows: DGGITQSPKYLFRKEGQNVTLSCEQNLNHDAMYWYRQDPGQGLRLIYYSQIVNDFQKGDIAEGYSVSREKKESFPLTVTSAQKNPTAFYLCASSIEALNTEAFFGQGTRLTVV.

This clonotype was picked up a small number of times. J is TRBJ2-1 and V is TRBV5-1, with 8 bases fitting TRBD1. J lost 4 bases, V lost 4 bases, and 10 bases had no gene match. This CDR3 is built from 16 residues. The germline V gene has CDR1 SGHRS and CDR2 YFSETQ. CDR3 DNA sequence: TGCGCCAGCAGCCCAGGGGGCGGTGGGCAATACAATGAGCAGTTCTTC. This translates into CASSPGGGGQYNEQFF.

The CDR3 region is CASSLVVTGVHNEQFF. The CDR3 DNA follows: TGTGCCAGCAGCTTAGTTGTGACAGGGGTTCACAATGAGCAGTTCTTC. The chain employs TRBV7-2 and TRBJ2-1; TRBD1 agrees at 8 bases. Germline V gene sequence: CDR1 SGHTA, CDR2 FQGNSA. The CDR3 is made up of 16 amino acids. The trim removed 1 base at V and 5 bases at J, leaving 7 bases unmatched.

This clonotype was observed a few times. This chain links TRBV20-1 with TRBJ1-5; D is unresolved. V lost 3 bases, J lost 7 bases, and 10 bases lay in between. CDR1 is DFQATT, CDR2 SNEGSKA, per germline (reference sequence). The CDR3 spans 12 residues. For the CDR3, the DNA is TGCAGTGCTAGCCATCTTGGCCAGCCCCAGCATTTT. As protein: CSASHLGQPQHF.

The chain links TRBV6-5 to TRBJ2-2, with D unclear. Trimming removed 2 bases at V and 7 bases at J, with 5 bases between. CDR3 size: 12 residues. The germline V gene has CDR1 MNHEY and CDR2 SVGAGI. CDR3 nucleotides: TGTGCCAGCAGTTACCGGGTCGGGGAGCTGTTTTTT. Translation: CASSYRVGELFF.

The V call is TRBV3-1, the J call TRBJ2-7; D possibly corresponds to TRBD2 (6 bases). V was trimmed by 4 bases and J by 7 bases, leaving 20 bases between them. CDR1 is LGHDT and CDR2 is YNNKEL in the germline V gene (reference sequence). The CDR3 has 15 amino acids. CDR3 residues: CASSRNEGGVWEQYV. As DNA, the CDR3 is TGTGCCAGCAGCCGGAATGAGGGAGGCGTCTGGGAGCAGTACGTC.

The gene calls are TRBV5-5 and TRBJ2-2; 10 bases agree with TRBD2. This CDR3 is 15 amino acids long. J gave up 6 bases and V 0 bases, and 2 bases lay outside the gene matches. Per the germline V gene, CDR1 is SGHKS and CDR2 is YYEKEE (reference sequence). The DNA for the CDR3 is TGTGCCAGCAGCTTGGAAGGGACTAGCGCCGGGGAGCTGTTTTTT. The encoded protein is CASSLEGTSAGELFF.

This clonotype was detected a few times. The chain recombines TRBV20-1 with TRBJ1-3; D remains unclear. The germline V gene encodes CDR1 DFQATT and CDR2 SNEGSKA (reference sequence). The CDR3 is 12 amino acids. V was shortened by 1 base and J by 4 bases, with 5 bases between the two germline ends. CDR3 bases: TGCAGTGCTAGAGCGACGGGAAACACCATATATTTT. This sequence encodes CSARATGNTIYF.

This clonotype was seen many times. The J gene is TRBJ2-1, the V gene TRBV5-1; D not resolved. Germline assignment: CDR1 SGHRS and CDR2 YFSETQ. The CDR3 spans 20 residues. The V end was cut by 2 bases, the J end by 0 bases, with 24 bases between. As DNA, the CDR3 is TGCGCCAGCAGCTTAGGGCCCCATATCTTTAGTTGGGGCTCCTACAATGAGCAGTTCTTC. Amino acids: CASSLGPHIFSWGSYNEQFF.

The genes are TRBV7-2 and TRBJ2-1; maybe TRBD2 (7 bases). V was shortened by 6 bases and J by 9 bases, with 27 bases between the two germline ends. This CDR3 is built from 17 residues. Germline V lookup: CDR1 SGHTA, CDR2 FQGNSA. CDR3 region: CASSPGASGTIRGEQFF. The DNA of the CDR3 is TGTGCCAGCAGTCCGGGGGCTAGCGGAACCATTAGGGGTGAGCAGTTCTTC.

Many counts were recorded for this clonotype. CDR3 amino acids: CASSTTYSLGYTF. CDR3 nucleotide sequence: TGTGCCAGCAGTACCACGTACAGTCTTGGCTACACCTTC. The chain joins TRBV12-3 or TRBV12-4 to TRBJ1-2; D gene uncertain. This CDR3 is built from 13 residues. Trimming shortened V by 5 bases and J by 7 bases, and 14 bases separated the two germline ends.

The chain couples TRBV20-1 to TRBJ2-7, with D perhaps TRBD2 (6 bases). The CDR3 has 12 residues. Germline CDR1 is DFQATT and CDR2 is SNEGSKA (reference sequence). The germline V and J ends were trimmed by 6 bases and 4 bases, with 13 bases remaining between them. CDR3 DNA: TGCAGTGCCAGGATGGGGGGATACGAGCAGTACGTC. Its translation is CSARMGGYEQYV.

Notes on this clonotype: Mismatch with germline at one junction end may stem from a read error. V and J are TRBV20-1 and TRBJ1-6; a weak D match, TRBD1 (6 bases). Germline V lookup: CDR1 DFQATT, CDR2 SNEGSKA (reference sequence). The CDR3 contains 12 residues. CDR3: CSTRQGNSPLHF. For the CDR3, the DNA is TGCAGTACTAGGCAGGGGAATTCACCCCTCCACTTT.

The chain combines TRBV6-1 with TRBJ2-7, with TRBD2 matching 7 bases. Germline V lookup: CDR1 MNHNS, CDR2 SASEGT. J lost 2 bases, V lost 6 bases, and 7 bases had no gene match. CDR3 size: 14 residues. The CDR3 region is CASREPGLTYEQYF. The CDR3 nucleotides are TGTGCCAGCAGAGAACCGGGACTAACCTACGAGCAGTACTTC.

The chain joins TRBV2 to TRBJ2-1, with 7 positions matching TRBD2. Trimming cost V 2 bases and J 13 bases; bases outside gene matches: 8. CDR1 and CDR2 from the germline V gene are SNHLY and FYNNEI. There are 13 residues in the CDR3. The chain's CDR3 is CASSEYTSANQFF. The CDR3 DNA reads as TGTGCCAGCAGTGAATACACTAGCGCCAACCAGTTCTTC.

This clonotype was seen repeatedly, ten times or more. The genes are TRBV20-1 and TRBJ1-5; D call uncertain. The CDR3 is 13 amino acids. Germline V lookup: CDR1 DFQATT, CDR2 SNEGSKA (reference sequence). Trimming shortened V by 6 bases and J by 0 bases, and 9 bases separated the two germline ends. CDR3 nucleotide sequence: TGCAGTGCCAGAAGGCTTAGCAATCAGCCCCAGCATTTT. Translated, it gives CSARRLSNQPQHF.

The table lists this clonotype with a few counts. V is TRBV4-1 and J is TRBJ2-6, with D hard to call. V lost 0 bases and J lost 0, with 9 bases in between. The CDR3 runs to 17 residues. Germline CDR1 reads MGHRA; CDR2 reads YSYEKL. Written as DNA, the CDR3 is TGCGCCAGCAGCCAAGATGCACGAAGCTCTGGGGCCAACGTCCTGACTTTC. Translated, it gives CASSQDARSSGANVLTF.

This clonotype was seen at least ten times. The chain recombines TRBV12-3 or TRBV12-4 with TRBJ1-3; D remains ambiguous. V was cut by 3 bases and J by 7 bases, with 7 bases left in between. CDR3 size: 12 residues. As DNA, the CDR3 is TGTGCCAGCAGTTTCCTGGGGAACACCATATATTTT. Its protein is CASSFLGNTIYF.

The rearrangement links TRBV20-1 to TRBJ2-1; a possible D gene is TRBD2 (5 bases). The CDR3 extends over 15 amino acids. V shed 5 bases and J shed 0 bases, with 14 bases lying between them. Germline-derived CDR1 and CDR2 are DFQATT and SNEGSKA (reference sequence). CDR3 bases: TGCAGTGCTGGACTCTCCATGAGCTCCTACAATGAGCAGTTCTTC. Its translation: CSAGLSMSSYNEQFF.

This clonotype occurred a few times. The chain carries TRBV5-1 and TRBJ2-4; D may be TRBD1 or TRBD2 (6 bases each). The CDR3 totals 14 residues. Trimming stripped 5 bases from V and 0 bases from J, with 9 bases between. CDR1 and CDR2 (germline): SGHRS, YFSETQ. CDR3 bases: TGCGCCAGCAGAGAGGGGGGAGCCAAAAACATTCAGTACTTC. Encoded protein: CASREGGAKNIQYF.

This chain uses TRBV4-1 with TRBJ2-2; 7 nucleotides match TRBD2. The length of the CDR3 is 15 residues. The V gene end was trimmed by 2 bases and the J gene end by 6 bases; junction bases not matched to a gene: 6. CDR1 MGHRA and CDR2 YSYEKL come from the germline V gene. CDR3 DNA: TGCGCCAGCAGCCAAACCCGAACTAGCGCCGGGGAGCTGTTTTTT. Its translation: CASSQTRTSAGELFF.

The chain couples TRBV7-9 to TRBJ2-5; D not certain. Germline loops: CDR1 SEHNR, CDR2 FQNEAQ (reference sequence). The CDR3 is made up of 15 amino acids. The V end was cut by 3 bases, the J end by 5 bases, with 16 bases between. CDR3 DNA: TGTGCCAGCAGCTTGGTTGCAGGAGCCCGGGAGACCCAGTACTTC. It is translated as CASSLVAGARETQYF.

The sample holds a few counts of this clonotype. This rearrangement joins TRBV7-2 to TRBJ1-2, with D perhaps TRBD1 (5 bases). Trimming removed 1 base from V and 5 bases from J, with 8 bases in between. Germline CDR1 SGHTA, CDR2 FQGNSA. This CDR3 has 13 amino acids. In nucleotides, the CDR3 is TGTGCCAGCAGCTTAGGGACACAGTATGGCTACACCTTC. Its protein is CASSLGTQYGYTF.

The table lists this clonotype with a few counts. The CDR3 nucleotides are TGCGCCAGCAGCTTGGCCGGGCTTATGAATGAGCAGTTCTTC. Residues: CASSLAGLMNEQFF. The chain couples TRBV5-1 to TRBJ2-1; D call uncertain. The germline V gene has CDR1 SGHRS and CDR2 YFSETQ. The CDR3 extends over 14 amino acids. V shed 0 bases and J shed 7 bases, with 11 bases lying between them.

The CDR3 region is CASSVVGRGELTF. Written as DNA, the CDR3 is TGTGCCAGCAGCGTAGTAGGCAGGGGGGAACTCACCTTC. The chain combines TRBV9 with TRBJ1-2, with TRBD1 matching 7 bases. The length of the CDR3 is 13 residues. V gave up 0 bases and J gave up 13 bases; unmatched junction bases: 9. The germline V gene encodes CDR1 SGDLS and CDR2 YYNGEE.

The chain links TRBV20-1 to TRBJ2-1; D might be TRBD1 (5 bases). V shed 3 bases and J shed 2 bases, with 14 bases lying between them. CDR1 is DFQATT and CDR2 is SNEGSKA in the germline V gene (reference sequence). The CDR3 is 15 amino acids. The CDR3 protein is CSASNRRTAYNEQFF. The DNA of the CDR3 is TGCAGTGCTAGCAACAGGCGTACCGCCTACAATGAGCAGTTCTTC.

The CDR3 DNA reads TGTGCCAGCAGTCCTGGGTCTAGCGGGGGGGTGACCCAGTACTTC. It translates to CASSPGSSGGVTQYF. This chain links TRBV12-3 or TRBV12-4 with TRBJ2-5, with TRBD2 identical over 12 bases. The V gene end was trimmed by 5 bases and the J gene end by 7 bases; junction bases not matched to a gene: 8. The CDR3 spans 15 residues.

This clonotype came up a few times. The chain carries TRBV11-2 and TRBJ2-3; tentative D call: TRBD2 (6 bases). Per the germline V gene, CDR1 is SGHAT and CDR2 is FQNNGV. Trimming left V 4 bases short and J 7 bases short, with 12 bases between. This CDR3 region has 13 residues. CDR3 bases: TGTGCCAGCAGCTCCATAGCGGAGTATACGCAGTATTTT. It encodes CASSSIAEYTQYF.